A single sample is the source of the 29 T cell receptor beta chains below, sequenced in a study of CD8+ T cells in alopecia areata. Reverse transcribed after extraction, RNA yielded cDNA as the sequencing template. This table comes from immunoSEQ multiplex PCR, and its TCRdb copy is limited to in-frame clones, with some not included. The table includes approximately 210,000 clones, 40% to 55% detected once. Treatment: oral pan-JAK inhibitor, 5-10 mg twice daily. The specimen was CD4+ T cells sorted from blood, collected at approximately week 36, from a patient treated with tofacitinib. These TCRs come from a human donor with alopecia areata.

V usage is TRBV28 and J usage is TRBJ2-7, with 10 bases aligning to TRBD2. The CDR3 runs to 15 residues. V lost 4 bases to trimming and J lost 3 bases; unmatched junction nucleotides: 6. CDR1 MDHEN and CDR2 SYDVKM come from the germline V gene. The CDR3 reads CASSSGLAEVYEQYF. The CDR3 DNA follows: TGTGCCAGCAGTTCAGGACTAGCGGAGGTCTACGAGCAGTACTTC.

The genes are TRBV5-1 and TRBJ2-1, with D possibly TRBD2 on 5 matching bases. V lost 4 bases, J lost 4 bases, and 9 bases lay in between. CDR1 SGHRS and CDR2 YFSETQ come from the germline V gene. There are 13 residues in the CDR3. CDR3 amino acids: CASSADSYNEQFF. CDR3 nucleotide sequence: TGCGCCAGCAGCGCGGACTCTTACAATGAGCAGTTCTTC.

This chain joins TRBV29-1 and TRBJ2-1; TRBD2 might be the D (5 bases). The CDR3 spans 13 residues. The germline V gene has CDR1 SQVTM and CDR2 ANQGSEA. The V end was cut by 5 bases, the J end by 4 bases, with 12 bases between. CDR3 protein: CSVTEGGYNEQFF. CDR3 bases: TGCAGCGTTACCGAGGGCGGGTACAATGAGCAGTTCTTC.

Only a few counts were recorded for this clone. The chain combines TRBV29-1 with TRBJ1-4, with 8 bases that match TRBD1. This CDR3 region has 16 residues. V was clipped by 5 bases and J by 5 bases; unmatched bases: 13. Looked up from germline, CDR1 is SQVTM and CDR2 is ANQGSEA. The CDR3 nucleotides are TGCAGCGTTACAGGACAGGGAGGGGAGTGGAATGAAAAACTGTTTTTT. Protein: CSVTGQGGEWNEKLFF.

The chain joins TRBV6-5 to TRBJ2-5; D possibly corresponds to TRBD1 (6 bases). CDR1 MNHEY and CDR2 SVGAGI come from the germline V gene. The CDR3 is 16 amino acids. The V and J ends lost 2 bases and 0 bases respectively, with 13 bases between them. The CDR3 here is CASSYARRGYQETQYF. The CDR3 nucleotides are TGTGCCAGCAGTTACGCCCGCAGGGGATACCAAGAGACCCAGTACTTC.

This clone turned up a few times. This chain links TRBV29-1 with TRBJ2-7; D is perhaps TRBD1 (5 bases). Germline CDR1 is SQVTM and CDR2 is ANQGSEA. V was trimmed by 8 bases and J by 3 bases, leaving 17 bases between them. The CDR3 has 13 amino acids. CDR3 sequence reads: CSWGRCRYYEQYF. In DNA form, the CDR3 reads TGCAGCTGGGGCAGGTGCCGGTACTACGAGCAGTACTTC.

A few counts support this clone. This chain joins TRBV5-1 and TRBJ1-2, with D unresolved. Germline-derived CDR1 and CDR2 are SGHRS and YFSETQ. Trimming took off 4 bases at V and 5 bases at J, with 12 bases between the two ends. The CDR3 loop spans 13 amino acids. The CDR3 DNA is TGCGCCAGCAGCCCGGGCCTGGATTATGGCTACACCTTC. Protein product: CASSPGLDYGYTF. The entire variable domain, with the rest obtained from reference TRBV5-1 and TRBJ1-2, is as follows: KAGVTQTPRYLIKTRGQQVTLSCSPISGHRSVSWYQQTPGQGLQFLFEYFSETQRNKGNFPGRFSGRQFSNSRSEMNVSTLELGDSALYLCASSPGLDYGYTFGSGTRLTVV.

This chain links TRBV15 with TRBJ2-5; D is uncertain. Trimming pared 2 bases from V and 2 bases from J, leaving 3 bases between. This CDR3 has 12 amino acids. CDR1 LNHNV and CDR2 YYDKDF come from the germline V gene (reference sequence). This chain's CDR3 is CATSRPQETQYF. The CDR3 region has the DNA TGTGCCACCAGCAGACCACAAGAGACCCAGTACTTC.

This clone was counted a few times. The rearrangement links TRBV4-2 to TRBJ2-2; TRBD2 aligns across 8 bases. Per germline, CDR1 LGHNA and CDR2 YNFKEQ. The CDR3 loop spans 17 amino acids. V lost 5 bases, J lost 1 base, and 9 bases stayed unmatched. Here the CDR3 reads CASSEAGTRMNTGELFF. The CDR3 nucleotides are TGTGCCAGCAGCGAAGCCGGGACTAGGATGAACACCGGGGAGCTGTTTTTT.

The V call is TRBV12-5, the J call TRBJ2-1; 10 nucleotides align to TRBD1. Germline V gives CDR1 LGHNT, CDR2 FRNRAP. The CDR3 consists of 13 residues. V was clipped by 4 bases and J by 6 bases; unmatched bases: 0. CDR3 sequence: CASGWDRGNEQFF. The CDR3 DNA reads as TGTGCTAGTGGTTGGGACAGGGGCAATGAGCAGTTCTTC. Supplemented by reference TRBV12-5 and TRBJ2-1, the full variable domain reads DARVTQTPRHKVTEMGQEVTMRCQPILGHNTVFWYRQTMMQGLELLAYFRNRAPLDDSGMPKDRFSAEMPDATLATLKIQPSEPRDSAVYFCASGWDRGNEQFFGPGTRLTVL.

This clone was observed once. CDR3 in DNA: TGTGCCAGCAGTGACTACCGCACAGATACGCAGTATTTT. Translating gives CASSDYRTDTQYF. The chain employs TRBV2 and TRBJ2-3; D not certain. This CDR3 has 13 residues. Germline loops: CDR1 SNHLY, CDR2 FYNNEI. The ends were cut back, 3 bases at V and 1 base at J, with 5 bases in the middle.

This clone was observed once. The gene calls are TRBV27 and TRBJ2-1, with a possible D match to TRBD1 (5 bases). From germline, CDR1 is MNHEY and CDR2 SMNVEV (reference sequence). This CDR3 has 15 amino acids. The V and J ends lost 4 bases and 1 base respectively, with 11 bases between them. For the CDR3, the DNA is TGTGCCAGCAGTTCTTTACAGGTTTCCTACAATGAGCAGTTCTTC. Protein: CASSSLQVSYNEQFF.

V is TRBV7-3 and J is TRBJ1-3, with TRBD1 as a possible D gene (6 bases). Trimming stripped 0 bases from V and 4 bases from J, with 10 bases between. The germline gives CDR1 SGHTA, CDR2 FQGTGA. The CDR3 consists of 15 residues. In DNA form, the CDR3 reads TGTGCCAGCAGCTTAACGGCTGGGGGCGGAAACACCATATATTTT. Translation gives CASSLTAGGGNTIYF. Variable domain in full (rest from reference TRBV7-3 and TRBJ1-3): GAGVSQTPSNKVTEKGKYVELRCDPISGHTALYWYRQSLGQGPEFLIYFQGTGAADDSGLPNDRFFAVRPEGSVSTLKIQRTERGDSAVYLCASSLTAGGGNTIYFGEGSWLTVV.

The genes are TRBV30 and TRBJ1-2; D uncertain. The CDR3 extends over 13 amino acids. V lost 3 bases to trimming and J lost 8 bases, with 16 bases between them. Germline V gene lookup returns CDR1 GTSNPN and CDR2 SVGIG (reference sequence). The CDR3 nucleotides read TGTGCCTGGAGATATGGGAGGGATCGAGGCTACACCTTC. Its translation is CAWRYGRDRGYTF.

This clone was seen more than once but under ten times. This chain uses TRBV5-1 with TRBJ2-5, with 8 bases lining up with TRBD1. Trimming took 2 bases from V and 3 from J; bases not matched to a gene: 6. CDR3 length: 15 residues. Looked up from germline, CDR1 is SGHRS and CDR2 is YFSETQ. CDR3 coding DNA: TGCGCCAGCAGCTTCATTCTGACAGGGGAAGAGACCCAGTACTTC. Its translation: CASSFILTGEETQYF.

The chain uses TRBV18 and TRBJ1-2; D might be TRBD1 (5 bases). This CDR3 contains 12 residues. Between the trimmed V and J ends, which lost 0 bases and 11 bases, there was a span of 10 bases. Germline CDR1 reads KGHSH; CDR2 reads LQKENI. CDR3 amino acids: CASSPPGTQYTF. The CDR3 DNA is TGTGCCAGCTCACCACCGGGGACCCAGTACACCTTC. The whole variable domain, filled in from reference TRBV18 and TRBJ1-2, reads NAGVMQNPRHLVRRRGQEARLRCSPMKGHSHVYWYRQLPEEGLKFMVYLQKENIIDESGMPKERFSAEFPKEGPSILRIQQVVRGDSAAYFCASSPPGTQYTFGSGTRLTVV.

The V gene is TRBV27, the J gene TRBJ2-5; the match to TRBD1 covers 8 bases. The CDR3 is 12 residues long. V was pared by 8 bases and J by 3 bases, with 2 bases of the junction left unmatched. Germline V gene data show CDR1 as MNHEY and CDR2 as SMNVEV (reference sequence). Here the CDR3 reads CASQGQEETQYF. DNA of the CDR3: TGTGCCAGCCAGGGACAGGAAGAGACCCAGTACTTC.

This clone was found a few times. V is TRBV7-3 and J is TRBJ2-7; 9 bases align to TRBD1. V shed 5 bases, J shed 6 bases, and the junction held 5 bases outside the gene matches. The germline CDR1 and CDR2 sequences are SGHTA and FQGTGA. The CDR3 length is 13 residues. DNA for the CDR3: TGTGCCAGCAGCAGGGACAGGGTGGGCGAGCAGTACTTC. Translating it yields CASSRDRVGEQYF.

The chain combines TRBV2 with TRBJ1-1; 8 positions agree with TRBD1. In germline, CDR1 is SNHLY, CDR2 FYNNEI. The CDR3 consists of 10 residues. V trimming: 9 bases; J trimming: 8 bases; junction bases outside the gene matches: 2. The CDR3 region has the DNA TGTGCCAGTGGGACAGGAGAAGCTTTCTTT. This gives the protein CASGTGEAFF.

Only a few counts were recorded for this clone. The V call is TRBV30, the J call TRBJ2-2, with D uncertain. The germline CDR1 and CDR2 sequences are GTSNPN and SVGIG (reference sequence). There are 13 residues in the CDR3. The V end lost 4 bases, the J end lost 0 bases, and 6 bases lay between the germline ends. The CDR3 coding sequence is TGTGCCTGGACCCACACGAACACCGGGGAGCTGTTTTTT. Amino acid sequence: CAWTHTNTGELFF.

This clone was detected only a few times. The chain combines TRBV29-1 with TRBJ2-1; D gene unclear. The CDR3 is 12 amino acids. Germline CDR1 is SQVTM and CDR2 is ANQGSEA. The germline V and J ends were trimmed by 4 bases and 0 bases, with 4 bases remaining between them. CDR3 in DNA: TGCAGCGTTGGATTCTCCTACAATGAGCAGTTCTTC. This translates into CSVGFSYNEQFF.

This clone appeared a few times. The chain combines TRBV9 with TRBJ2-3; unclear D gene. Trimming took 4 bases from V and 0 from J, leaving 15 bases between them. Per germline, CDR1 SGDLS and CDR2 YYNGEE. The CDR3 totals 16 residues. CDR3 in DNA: TGTGCCAGCAGCCCTATGGGAAGGCGAAGCACAGATACGCAGTATTTT. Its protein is CASSPMGRRSTDTQYF.

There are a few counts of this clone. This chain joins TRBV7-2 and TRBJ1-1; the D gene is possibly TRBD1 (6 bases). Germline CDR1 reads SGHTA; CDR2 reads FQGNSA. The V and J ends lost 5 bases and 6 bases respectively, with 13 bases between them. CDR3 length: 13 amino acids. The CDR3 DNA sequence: TGTGCCAGCAGCCCTCACAGGGCCGCTGAAGCTTTCTTT. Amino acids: CASSPHRAAEAFF.

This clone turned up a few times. This CDR3 reads CASGAGVYNEQFF. CDR3 DNA: TGTGCTAGTGGCGCGGGGGTATACAATGAGCAGTTCTTC. This chain links TRBV12-5 with TRBJ2-1; 7 nucleotides line up with TRBD2. After removal of 6 bases from V and 4 bases from J, the junction contained 3 bases not matched to a gene. The CDR3 covers 13 residues. The germline V gene has CDR1 LGHNT and CDR2 FRNRAP.

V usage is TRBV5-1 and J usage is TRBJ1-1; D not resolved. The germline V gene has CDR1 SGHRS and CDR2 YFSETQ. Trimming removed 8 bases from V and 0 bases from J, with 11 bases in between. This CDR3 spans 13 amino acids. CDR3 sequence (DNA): TGCGCCAGTTCGATCGAAGTGAACACTGAAGCTTTCTTT. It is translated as CASSIEVNTEAFF.

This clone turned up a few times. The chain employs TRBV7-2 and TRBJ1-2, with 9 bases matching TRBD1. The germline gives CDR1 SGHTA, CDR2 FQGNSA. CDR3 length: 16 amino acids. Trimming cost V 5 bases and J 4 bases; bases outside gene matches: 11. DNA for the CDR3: TGTGCCAGCAGCCCGGGACAGGGTCGTCCCCTCTATGGCTACACCTTC. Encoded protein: CASSPGQGRPLYGYTF.

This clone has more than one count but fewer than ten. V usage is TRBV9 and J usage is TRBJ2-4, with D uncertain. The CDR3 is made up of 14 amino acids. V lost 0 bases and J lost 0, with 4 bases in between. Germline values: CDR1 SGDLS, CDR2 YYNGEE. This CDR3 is CASSVEPAKNIQYF. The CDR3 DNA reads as TGTGCCAGCAGCGTAGAGCCAGCCAAAAACATTCAGTACTTC. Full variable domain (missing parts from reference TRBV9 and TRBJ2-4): DSGVTQTPKHLITATGQRVTLRCSPRSGDLSVYWYQQSLDQGLQFLIQYYNGEERAKGNILERFSAQQFPDLHSELNLSSLELGDSALYFCASSVEPAKNIQYFGAGTRLSVL.

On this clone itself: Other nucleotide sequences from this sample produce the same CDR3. This CDR3 is CASSRSVSSYEQYF. The CDR3 nucleotides read TGTGCCAGCAGCCGCAGTGTGAGCTCCTACGAGCAGTACTTC. This chain uses TRBV6-5 with TRBJ2-7; D gene unclear. The CDR3 extends over 14 amino acids. V was pared by 6 bases and J by 0 bases, with 12 bases between. Germline values: CDR1 MNHEY, CDR2 SVGAGI.

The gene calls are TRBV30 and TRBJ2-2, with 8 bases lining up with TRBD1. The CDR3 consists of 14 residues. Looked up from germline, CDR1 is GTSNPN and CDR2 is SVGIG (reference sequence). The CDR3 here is CAGTQGAVAGELFF. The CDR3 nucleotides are TGTGCTGGGACGCAGGGGGCAGTGGCCGGGGAGCTGTTTTTT. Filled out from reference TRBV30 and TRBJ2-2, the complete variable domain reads SQTIHQWPATLVQPVGSPLSLECTVEGTSNPNLYWYRQAAGRGLQLLFYSVGIGQISSEVPQNLSASRPQDRQFILSSKKLLLSDSGFYLCAGTQGAVAGELFFGEGSRLTVL.